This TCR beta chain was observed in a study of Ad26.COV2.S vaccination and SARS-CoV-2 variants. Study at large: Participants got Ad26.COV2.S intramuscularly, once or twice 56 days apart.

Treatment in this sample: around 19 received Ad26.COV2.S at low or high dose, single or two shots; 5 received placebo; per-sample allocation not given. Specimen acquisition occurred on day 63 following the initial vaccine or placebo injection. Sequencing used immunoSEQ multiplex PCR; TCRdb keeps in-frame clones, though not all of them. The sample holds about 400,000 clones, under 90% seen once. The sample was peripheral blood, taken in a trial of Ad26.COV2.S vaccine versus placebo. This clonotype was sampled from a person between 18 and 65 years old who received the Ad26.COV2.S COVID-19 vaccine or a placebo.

CDR3 loop: CASRNPTSGKWGQFF. In DNA form, the CDR3 reads TGTGCCAGCAGGAATCCGACTAGCGGGAAATGGGGGCAGTTCTTC. V usage is TRBV7-2 and J usage is TRBJ2-1; TRBD2 matches 11 bases. The CDR3 sequence is 15 residues long. Per germline, CDR1 SGHTA and CDR2 FQGNSA. V lost 6 bases, J lost 12 bases, and 13 bases stayed unmatched.